This passage covers 27 T cell receptor beta chains from one sample sequenced in a study of technical replicates of blood from a handful of donors. Produced via immunoSEQ multiplex PCR; TCRdb's table is partial and in-frame only. The table includes fewer than 75,000 clones, roughly 88% detected once. The sample consisted of PBMCs. These receptors came from a human donor in good health. Some clones in this sample may be carry-over from other donors' samples.

The rearrangement joins TRBV5-1 to TRBJ1-5; D is ambiguous. The CDR3 is 14 residues long. The germline V gene has CDR1 SGHRS and CDR2 YFSETQ. The V gene lost 1 base and the J gene lost 6 bases, with 11 bases spanning the gap. CDR3 residues: CASSLRGGAQPQHF. As DNA, the CDR3 is TGCGCCAGCAGCTTGCGAGGTGGCGCTCAGCCCCAGCATTTT.

J is TRBJ2-3 and V is TRBV2; 7 bases are shared with TRBD1. The CDR3 is made up of 17 amino acids. Germline loops: CDR1 SNHLY, CDR2 FYNNEI. The V and J ends lost 6 bases and 1 base, in that order; junction bases with no gene match: 13. The CDR3: CASSPLGQAWGTDTQYF. CDR3 coding DNA: TGTGCCAGCAGCCCTCTTGGACAGGCTTGGGGCACAGATACGCAGTATTTT. Full variable domain (rest looked up from reference TRBV2 and TRBJ2-3): EPEVTQTPSHQVTQMGQEVILRCVPISNHLYFYWYRQILGQKVEFLVSFYNNEISEKSEIFDDQFSVERPDGSNFTLKIRSTKLEDSAMYFCASSPLGQAWGTDTQYFGPGTRLTVL.

The chain couples TRBV15 to TRBJ1-4; possible D gene TRBD1, 5 bases. V dropped 5 bases and J dropped 5 bases, with 15 bases sitting between them. This CDR3 comprises 15 residues. Germline CDR1 is LNHNV and CDR2 is YYDKDF (reference sequence). The DNA for the CDR3 is TGTGCCACCAGCGGGGGGGGACGGACGAATGAAAAACTGTTTTTT. It encodes CATSGGGRTNEKLFF. The variable domain in full, completed from reference TRBV15 and TRBJ1-4, reads DAMVIQNPRYQVTQFGKPVTLSCSQTLNHNVMYWYQQKSSQAPKLLFHYYDKDFNNEADTPDNFQSRRPNTSFCFLDIRSPGLGDTAMYLCATSGGGRTNEKLFFGSGTQLSVL.

The gene calls are TRBV7-2 and TRBJ2-5, with D maybe TRBD2 (5 bases). This CDR3 comprises 12 residues. Germline lookup yields CDR1 SGHTA and CDR2 FQGNSA. V was shortened by 1 base and J by 14 bases, with 14 bases between the two germline ends. As DNA, the CDR3 is TGTGCCAGCAGCTTAGTCTCCATCGGGGTATACTTC. Its translation: CASSLVSIGVYF.

V usage is TRBV29-1 and J usage is TRBJ2-7, with D maybe TRBD1 (5 bases). Trimming removed 6 bases at V and 1 base at J, with 10 bases between. CDR1 is SQVTM, CDR2 ANQGSEA, per germline. CDR3 length equals 12 residues. This CDR3 is CSVKGASYEQYF. Written as DNA, the CDR3 is TGCAGCGTAAAAGGGGCGTCCTACGAGCAGTACTTC.

The rearrangement links TRBV5-1 to TRBJ2-7; 8 bases fit TRBD2. Looked up from germline, CDR1 is SGHRS and CDR2 is YFSETQ. The CDR3 has 14 amino acids. Germline trimming cut 4 bases from V and 3 bases from J; bases unmatched to any gene: 6. The CDR3 here is CASSPRGGIYEQYF. For the CDR3, the DNA is TGCGCCAGCAGCCCCCGCGGGGGGATCTACGAGCAGTACTTC.

The chain combines TRBV18 with TRBJ2-7, with D tentatively TRBD1 (6 bases). Germline V gives CDR1 KGHSH, CDR2 LQKENI. V shed 3 bases and J shed 0 bases, with 15 bases lying between them. The CDR3 extends over 16 amino acids. The CDR3 sequence is CASSPAENRASYEQYF. CDR3 nucleotides: TGTGCCAGCTCACCGGCGGAAAACAGGGCCTCCTACGAGCAGTACTTC.

CDR3 nucleotides: TGTGCTAGTGGGAGACAGGGAACCTACGAGCAGTACTTC. The encoded protein is CASGRQGTYEQYF. The V call is TRBV12-5, the J call TRBJ2-7; TRBD1 agrees at 7 bases. The J segment lost 2 bases and the V segment lost 6 bases, leaving 4 bases of the junction unmatched. The CDR3 is 13 residues long. Germline loops: CDR1 LGHNT, CDR2 FRNRAP.

The V call is TRBV11-2, the J call TRBJ2-3, with 9 bases that match TRBD2. CDR3 length: 16 residues. Trimming removed 3 bases from V and 7 bases from J; junction bases left unmatched: 11. Germline CDR1 reads SGHAT; CDR2 reads FQNNGV. The CDR3 sequence is CASSLTRLADRYTQYF. The CDR3 DNA follows: TGTGCCAGCAGCTTGACTAGACTAGCGGACCGGTATACGCAGTATTTT.

The V and J genes are TRBV30 and TRBJ2-3, with 7 positions matching TRBD2. Germline loops: CDR1 GTSNPN, CDR2 SVGIG (reference sequence). This CDR3 is 12 amino acids long. V shed 7 bases and J 0 bases; nucleotides not matched to a gene: 1. DNA for the CDR3: TGTGCCTCTAGCGGCAGCACAGATACGCAGTATTTT. This translates into CASSGSTDTQYF.

The chain has TRBV7-3 and TRBJ2-7; possibly TRBD2 for D (5 bases). V shed 5 bases and J shed 3 bases, with 11 bases lying between them. CDR3 length: 13 residues. The germline gives CDR1 SGHTA, CDR2 FQGTGA. The CDR3 nucleotides read TGTGCCAGCAGCCAAACCCGGGACTACGAGCAGTACTTC. Residues: CASSQTRDYEQYF.

The V and J genes are TRBV7-2 and TRBJ1-6; D unclear. CDR3 size: 15 residues. Germline V gene lookup returns CDR1 SGHTA and CDR2 FQGNSA. The V and J ends lost 2 bases and 5 bases respectively, with 10 bases between them. This chain's CDR3 is CASSLLQADNSPLHF. In DNA form, the CDR3 reads TGTGCCAGCAGCTTACTGCAAGCTGATAATTCACCCCTCCACTTT. The full variable domain, rest sourced from reference TRBV7-2 and TRBJ1-6, is GAGVSQSPSNKVTEKGKDVELRCDPISGHTALYWYRQSLGQGLEFLIYFQGNSAPDKSGLPSDRFSAERTGGSVSTLTIQRTQQEDSAVYLCASSLLQADNSPLHFGNGTRLTVT.

The rearrangement uses TRBV7-9 and TRBJ2-5; 7 nucleotides line up with TRBD1. Trimming at V came to 5 bases and at J to 1 base, leaving 4 bases not matched to a gene. Germline V CDR1 and CDR2: SEHNR, FQNEAQ (reference sequence). The CDR3 has 14 amino acids. CDR3 amino acids: CASSTRDSQETQYF. The CDR3 coding sequence is TGTGCCAGCAGCACCCGGGACAGCCAAGAGACCCAGTACTTC.

The chain has TRBV7-9 and TRBJ1-5; 10 bases line up with TRBD1. Germline CDR1 reads SEHNR; CDR2 reads FQNEAQ (reference sequence). The CDR3 spans 19 residues. The V gene end was trimmed by 5 bases and the J gene end by 4 bases; junction bases not matched to a gene: 17. DNA for the CDR3: TGTGCCAGCAGCGCCTGGTGGGGGACAGGGGACCAAAGGAATCAGCCCCAGCATTTT. The encoded protein is CASSAWWGTGDQRNQPQHF. Combining the CDR3 with reference TRBV7-9 and TRBJ1-5 gives the whole variable domain DTGVSQNPRHKITKRGQNVTFRCDPISEHNRLYWYRQTLGQGPEFLTYFQNEAQLEKSRLLSDRFSAERPKGSFSTLEIQRTEQGDSAMYLCASSAWWGTGDQRNQPQHFGDGTRLSIL.

This clone was seen a single time. V is TRBV30 and J is TRBJ2-5; 9 bases fit TRBD2. J gave up 2 bases and V 3 bases, and 7 bases lay outside the gene matches. Germline V gene data show CDR1 as GTSNPN and CDR2 as SVGIG (reference sequence). The CDR3 has 15 residues. The CDR3 region is CAWRDGAGGQETQYF. In nucleotides, the CDR3 is TGTGCCTGGAGGGACGGGGCGGGAGGGCAAGAGACCCAGTACTTC. Full variable domain (rest looked up from reference TRBV30 and TRBJ2-5): SQTIHQWPATLVQPVGSPLSLECTVEGTSNPNLYWYRQAAGRGLQLLFYSVGIGQISSEVPQNLSASRPQDRQFILSSKKLLLSDSGFYLCAWRDGAGGQETQYFGPGTRLLVL.

The chain carries TRBV11-1 and TRBJ2-2; 8 positions match TRBD1. Germline lookup yields CDR1 SGHAT and CDR2 FQDESV (reference sequence). V trimming: 5 bases; J trimming: 2 bases; junction bases outside the gene matches: 10. The CDR3 extends over 17 amino acids. DNA of the CDR3: TGTGCCAGCAGCAAACCAAAACAGGGGGTAAACACCGGGGAGCTGTTTTTT. Its protein is CASSKPKQGVNTGELFF.

The V gene is TRBV5-6, the J gene TRBJ2-7, with 8 nucleotides matching TRBD1. Per germline, CDR1 SGHDT and CDR2 YYEEEE. J was trimmed by 5 bases and V by 5 bases; bases with no gene match: 3. The CDR3 loop spans 12 amino acids. The DNA of the CDR3 is TGTGCCAGCAGTCGGACAGGGAACGAGCAGTACTTC. It encodes CASSRTGNEQYF.

The table lists this clone with a count of one. V and J are TRBV9 and TRBJ2-1, with TRBD2 as a possible D gene (7 bases). V was shortened by 0 bases and J by 4 bases, with 20 bases between the two germline ends. The CDR3 consists of 18 residues. The germline V gene encodes CDR1 SGDLS and CDR2 YYNGEE. This chain's CDR3 is CASSVVGGALNLYNEQFF. CDR3 nucleotide sequence: TGTGCCAGCAGCGTAGTTGGGGGGGCCCTAAACTTGTACAATGAGCAGTTCTTC. The full variable domain, its missing parts supplied by reference TRBV9 and TRBJ2-1, is DSGVTQTPKHLITATGQRVTLRCSPRSGDLSVYWYQQSLDQGLQFLIQYYNGEERAKGNILERFSAQQFPDLHSELNLSSLELGDSALYFCASSVVGGALNLYNEQFFGPGTRLTVL.

The chain joins TRBV7-6 to TRBJ2-7; 10 bases map to TRBD1. Germline V lookup: CDR1 SGHVS, CDR2 FNYEAQ. V dropped 5 bases and J dropped 1; count of bases not matched to a gene: 11. The CDR3 totals 17 residues. DNA of the CDR3: TGTGCCAGCAGCCTAAGAGGTTGGGGACAGGGGTCCTACGAGCAGTACTTC. Protein sequence: CASSLRGWGQGSYEQYF.

This chain links TRBV7-3 with TRBJ2-3, with D possibly matching TRBD2 (5 bases). CDR3 length: 13 amino acids. Germline-derived CDR1 and CDR2 are SGHTA and FQGTGA. V lost 1 base, J lost 5 bases, and 7 bases lay in between. CDR3 protein: CASSLREKDTQYF. The CDR3 DNA follows: TGTGCCAGCAGCTTAAGGGAGAAAGATACGCAGTATTTT.

V and J are TRBV6-5 and TRBJ2-3; 13 positions match TRBD2. CDR1 and CDR2 from the germline V gene are MNHEY and SVGAGI. This CDR3 region has 15 residues. The ends lost 6 bases at V and 6 bases at J; junction bases unmatched: 6. As DNA, the CDR3 is TGTGCCAGCAGATTACTAGCGGGAGGGCCCGATACGCAGTATTTT. Its protein is CASRLLAGGPDTQYF.

This clone has more than one count but fewer than ten. The chain couples TRBV7-9 to TRBJ2-7; tentative D call: TRBD1 (6 bases). CDR3 length: 14 residues. Trimming stripped 5 bases from V and 6 bases from J, with 17 bases between. The germline V gene encodes CDR1 SEHNR and CDR2 FQNEAQ (reference sequence). CDR3 region: CASSAYMTGVEQYF. The DNA for the CDR3 is TGTGCCAGCAGCGCCTACATGACAGGAGTCGAGCAGTACTTC. Combining the CDR3 with reference TRBV7-9 and TRBJ2-7 gives the whole variable domain DTGVSQNPRHKITKRGQNVTFRCDPISEHNRLYWYRQTLGQGPEFLTYFQNEAQLEKSRLLSDRFSAERPKGSFSTLEIQRTEQGDSAMYLCASSAYMTGVEQYFGPGTRLTVT.

This clone was observed a single time. Likely a read error: the CDR3 ends without its conserved phenylalanine or tryptophan. The limits of the CDR3 on the DNA are not certain, so only TCRdb's listed CDR3 is given. V gene TRBV6-1 combines with J gene TRBJ1-6; the table assigns TRBD1, which was not confirmed against the DNA. The germline gives CDR1 MNHNS, CDR2 SASEGT. The CDR3 comprises 13 residues, both ends counted. The CDR3 here is CASSERTGRSPVV.

The V gene is TRBV27, the J gene TRBJ2-3, with 7 bases aligning to TRBD2. Germline V gene sequence: CDR1 MNHEY, CDR2 SMNVEV (reference sequence). The V and J ends lost 6 bases and 0 bases, in that order; junction bases with no gene match: 15. This CDR3 has 18 amino acids. CDR3 nucleotide sequence: TGTGCCAGCAGCCCAAGGCAAGAACTAGCGACGAGCACAGATACGCAGTATTTT. Its protein product is CASSPRQELATSTDTQYF.

The sample holds a few counts of this clone. Other DNA sequences from this sample encode an identical CDR3 as well. The rearrangement links TRBV5-1 to TRBJ2-1; TRBD2 might be the D (6 bases). CDR3 length equals 14 residues. V was cut by 8 bases and J by 4 bases, with 16 bases left in between. The germline gives CDR1 SGHRS, CDR2 YFSETQ. CDR3 residues: CASSLSGAYNEQFF. The DNA for the CDR3 is TGCGCCAGTTCTTTATCGGGAGCTTACAATGAGCAGTTCTTC.

The chain recombines TRBV7-9 with TRBJ2-7, with D perhaps TRBD2 (5 bases). The CDR3 totals 19 residues. The V end lost 4 bases, the J end lost 0 bases, and 25 bases lay between the germline ends. Germline V lookup: CDR1 SEHNR, CDR2 FQNEAQ (reference sequence). The CDR3 DNA follows: TGTGCCAGCAGCTCGCAGGATGGGTTAGGTGTCGGGGACTCCTACGAGCAGTACTTC. This encodes CASSSQDGLGVGDSYEQYF.

The V and J genes are TRBV18 and TRBJ1-2; 7 bases line up with TRBD1. The V segment lost 0 bases and the J segment 5 bases; nucleotides outside the gene matches: 6. Per germline, CDR1 KGHSH and CDR2 LQKENI. The CDR3 spans 15 residues. This CDR3 is CASSPPRGLMYGYTF. The CDR3 region has the DNA TGTGCCAGCTCACCACCAAGGGGGCTCATGTATGGCTACACCTTC. The variable domain in full, with the rest retrieved from reference TRBV18 and TRBJ1-2, is NAGVMQNPRHLVRRRGQEARLRCSPMKGHSHVYWYRQLPEEGLKFMVYLQKENIIDESGMPKERFSAEFPKEGPSILRIQQVVRGDSAAYFCASSPPRGLMYGYTFGSGTRLTVV.